These T cell receptor beta chains were read from a single sample in a study of blood T cell repertoires in COVID-19. Assay used: immunoSEQ multiplex PCR; TCRdb lists only in-frame clones, some missing. The repertoire holds roughly 280,000 clones, with 89% as singletons. Material: peripheral blood. These receptors all stem from a man in his fifties with acute or convalescent COVID-19. The CDR3 runs from the conserved cysteine through the conserved F or W.

V gene	CDR3 protein
TRBV5-4	CASSMTGVSDTQYF
TRBV2	CASRAFGSTNEKLFF
TRBV11-2	CASSLVARTYEQYF
TRBV3-1/TRBV3-2	CASSQEDRAPYEQYF
TRBV5-1	CASSGALGVFEQYF
TRBV11-3	CASSSGGARDTQYF
TRBV20-1	CSAPRDTFYTF
TRBV19	CASTRQGAGTGELFF
TRBV3-1/TRBV3-2	CASSQETRTGEAFF
TRBV11-3	CASSFTGSNTEAFF
TRBV12-3/TRBV12-4	CASSRAGGWEQFF
TRBV4-2	CASSPRLSGGAGETQYF
TRBV20-1	CTAARGDEQYF
TRBV18	CASSPRQGVADTQYF
TRBV4-1	CASSHSGQAFNQPQHF
TRBV3-1/TRBV3-2	CASSLHRDRGGSGANVLTF
TRBV24-1	CATSDPGQGSRVYF
TRBV14	CASSQGLAGVTGQETQYF
TRBV6-5	CASFAGTGVYTF
TRBV2	CASSVWAGTDTQYF
TRBV2	CASRSGELREAFF
TRBV19	CATGGRSTDTQYF
TRBV4-1	CASSQRRGNSATNEKLFF
TRBV5-8	CASSWSLGYTF
TRBV5-4	CASSPRGSGATNEKLFF
TRBV14	CASSRDRDTEAFF
TRBV5-6	CASSLRWRPEAFF
TRBV12-3/TRBV12-4	CASSLTQGGEQYF
TRBV7-7	CASSQEGNTEAFF